A selection of T cell receptor beta chains follows, all from one sample in a study of blood T cell repertoires in COVID-19. Some clones are missing from TCRdb's copy, which holds only in-frame ones; the method was immunoSEQ multiplex PCR. In the table there are about 210,000 clones, about 87% of which are singletons. Material: peripheral blood. These receptors originate from a man in his 70s with acute or convalescent COVID-19. The CDR3 runs from the conserved cysteine through the conserved F or W. D genes are given only for firm matches. Not every row has a clone size; where given, it reads once, few, many or a size class.

V	D	size	J	DNA	CDR3
TRBV2	-	-	TRBJ2-7	TGTGCCAGCAGTGAATCTGTGCAGTACTTC	CASSESVQYF
TRBV2	-	-	TRBJ2-5	TGTGCCAGCAGTGTCGATCGGAGGGCAGGGTGGGGGGAGACCCAGTACTTC	CASSVDRRAGWGETQYF
TRBV2	-	-	TRBJ1-2	TGTGCCAGCAGTACGGACAGCCTCCGGGGAGGCTACACCTTC	CASSTDSLRGGYTF
TRBV5-1	-	-	TRBJ2-7	TGCGCCAGCAGCTCAAAGGGAGACGAGCAGTACTTC	CASSSKGDEQYF
TRBV5-1	-	-	TRBJ2-5	TGCGCCAGCAGCCAGGAACAAGAGACCCAGTACTTC	CASSQEQETQYF
TRBV5-1	TRBD2	-	TRBJ2-2	TGCGCCAGCATTCAGACTAGCGGGTCCACCGGGGAGCTGTTTTTT	CASIQTSGSTGELFF
TRBV7-3	TRBD2	-	TRBJ2-1	TGTGCCAGCAGCCTGGGACTAGCGAACTACAATGAGCAGTTCTTC	CASSLGLANYNEQFF
TRBV19	TRBD2	few	TRBJ2-7	TGTGCCAGTAGTCCAACATTGACTAGCGGGAGCACCGAGCAGTACTTC	CASSPTLTSGSTEQYF
TRBV3-1/TRBV3-2	-	-	TRBJ2-7	TGTGCCAGCAGCCAATCGGGACAAGGCTACGAGCAGTACTTC	CASSQSGQGYEQYF
TRBV16	-	once	TRBJ1-1	TGTGCCAGCAGCCGGACAGAGAACACTGAAGCTTTCTTT	CASSRTENTEAFF
TRBV7-8	-	-	TRBJ1-1	TGTGCCAGCAGCCCGGACACTGAAGCTTTCTTT	CASSPDTEAFF
TRBV18	TRBD2	-	TRBJ2-5	TGTGCCAGCTCACTTCGGACTAGCGGGAGAGGGCAAGAGACCCAGTACTTC	CASSLRTSGRGQETQYF
TRBV6-6	TRBD1	-	TRBJ2-3	TGTGCCAGCAGTTACGGTACAGGGGACACAGATACGCAGTATTTT	CASSYGTGDTDTQYF
TRBV28	TRBD1	-	TRBJ1-1	TGTGCCAGCAGAACAGGGGGAGGACCCGCGAACACTGAAGCTTTCTTT	CASRTGGGPANTEAFF
TRBV18	TRBD1	few	TRBJ1-4	TGTGCCAGCTCACCACTACAGATGGGACAGGAGTATGAAAAACTGTTTTTT	CASSPLQMGQEYEKLFF
TRBV7-3	-	once	TRBJ2-7	TGTGCCAGCAGCCTCGAACCTACTAGTTACGAGCAGTACTTC	CASSLEPTSYEQYF
TRBV7-9	-	-	TRBJ2-5	TGTGCCAGCAGCTTAGAAGAGAGGGTTGAGACCCAGTACTTC	CASSLEERVETQYF
TRBV7-3	-	-	TRBJ1-1	TGTGCCAGCAGCTTAAAAGCAGACATGAACACTGAAGCTTTCTTT	CASSLKADMNTEAFF
TRBV27	-	-	TRBJ1-2	TGTGCCAGCAGTTTCAGGCAAAATCGGTATGGCTACACCTTC	CASSFRQNRYGYTF
TRBV27	TRBD1	-	TRBJ1-1	TGTGCCAGCAGTTTCAGGGGGCTGGGCACTGAAGCTTTCTTT	CASSFRGLGTEAFF
TRBV9	TRBD1	-	TRBJ1-4	TGTGCCAGCAGCGCGGGCCCGACAGGGGCCCCCGAAAAACTGTTTTTT	CASSAGPTGAPEKLFF
TRBV6-5	-	-	TRBJ2-5	TGTGCCAGCAGCAGAACGAAGGGGCACCAAGAGACCCAGTACTTC	CASSRTKGHQETQYF
TRBV7-9	-	-	TRBJ2-1	TGTGCCAGCAGCCCCCTGGGGGGAGTGGGCTACAATGAGCAGTTCTTC	CASSPLGGVGYNEQFF
TRBV10-3	TRBD1	once	TRBJ2-7	TGTGCCATCAGTGACCCGGGGACAGGGGGCACCTACGAGCAGTACTTC	CAISDPGTGGTYEQYF
TRBV7-2	-	-	TRBJ2-2	TGTGCCAGCAGCTTAGAGGCTAGCACCGGGGAGCTGTTTTTT	CASSLEASTGELFF
TRBV4-2	-	-	TRBJ2-7	TGTGCCAGCAGCCAAGATCTAGCGCGAACCTACGAGCAGTACTTC	CASSQDLARTYEQYF
TRBV21-1	-	-	TRBJ2-5	TGTGCCAGCAGCAAAGGAATCGCGAGCGGGGTGGACCAAGAGACCCAGTACTTC	CASSKGIASGVDQETQYF
TRBV5-4	TRBD2	-	TRBJ2-1	TGTGCCAGCAGCGAGGGACTAGCCAGCGTCTACAATGAGCAGTTCTTC	CASSEGLASVYNEQFF
TRBV9	-	-	TRBJ2-1	TGTGCCAGCAGCCCCCAGGCACGGGGCTCCTACAATGAGCAGTTCTTC	CASSPQARGSYNEQFF
TRBV5-4	TRBD1	-	TRBJ2-1	TGTGCCAGCGGACACACAGGGGACAATGAGCAGTTCTTC	CASGHTGDNEQFF
TRBV18	TRBD1	-	TRBJ2-3	TGTGCCAGCTCAGCACGGGACAGAACTTACACAGATACGCAGTATTTT	CASSARDRTYTDTQYF
TRBV9	TRBD1	-	TRBJ1-1	TGTGCCAGCAGCACCCGACAGGGTTCTGAAGCTTTCTTT	CASSTRQGSEAFF
TRBV5-1	-	-	TRBJ2-5	TGCGCCAGCAGCAGGGGACTGCAAGAGACCCAGTACTTC	CASSRGLQETQYF
TRBV5-1	TRBD1	-	TRBJ1-1	TGCGCCAGCAGCTTACCAGGGGGCCTGAACACTGAAGCTTTCTTT	CASSLPGGLNTEAFF
TRBV5-1	TRBD1	-	TRBJ2-5	TGCGCCAGCAAACGGACAGGGGGCCTGGAGACCCAGTACTTC	CASKRTGGLETQYF
TRBV12-3/TRBV12-4	TRBD1	-	TRBJ1-1	TGTGCCAGCGGAGACAGGGAACCTTTCTTT	CASGDREPFF
TRBV19	-	-	TRBJ1-2	TGTGCCAGTAGATCTCCCGTAGGGACACAAGTCTATGGCTACACCTTC	CASRSPVGTQVYGYTF
TRBV5-4	TRBD1	-	TRBJ1-1	TGTGCCAGCAGCTCTGACGACAGGGCGACTTTCTTT	CASSSDDRATFF
TRBV4-3	-	-	TRBJ1-5	TGCGCCAGCAGCCAAGAACCGGGCGGGGCCCAGCATTTT	CASSQEPGGAQHF
TRBV5-5	TRBD1	-	TRBJ1-5	TGTGCCAGCAGCTTGTGGACAGGGGGTCAGCCCCAGCATTTT	CASSLWTGGQPQHF
TRBV5-4	TRBD2	-	TRBJ2-7	TGTGCCAGCAGCCCGACTAGCGGGAGTCTCGTCTCCGAGCAGTACTTC	CASSPTSGSLVSEQYF
TRBV20-1	TRBD1	-	TRBJ2-5	TGCAGTGCTAGTATCGGGACAGGCCTTCAAGAGACCCAGTACTTC	CSASIGTGLQETQYF
TRBV7-2	-	-	TRBJ1-1	TGTGCCAGCAGCCTCTTCACGGACACTGAAGCTTTCTTT	CASSLFTDTEAFF
TRBV6-6	-	-	TRBJ1-2	TGTGCCAGCAGACCAACGACGGGGGGCCTTGGTGGCTACACCTTC	CASRPTTGGLGGYTF
TRBV6-5	-	-	TRBJ1-4	TGTGCCAGCAGTACCGGACAGTCTAATGAAAAACTGTTTTTT	CASSTGQSNEKLFF
TRBV5-1	-	-	TRBJ1-1	TGCGCCAGCAGCTCGGACCCAGGAGGGACTGAAGCTTTCTTT	CASSSDPGGTEAFF
TRBV19	-	-	TRBJ1-5	TGTGCCAGTACCGATAACTCGGGGTTTAGCAATCAGCCCCAGCATTTT	CASTDNSGFSNQPQHF
TRBV2	-	-	TRBJ2-1	TGTGCCAGCAGTGCGGGGGGCACCTACAATGAGCAGTTCTTC	CASSAGGTYNEQFF
TRBV2	-	-	TRBJ2-7	TGTGCCAGCAGTGATCTATCGGGGGACAGCGAGCAGTACTTC	CASSDLSGDSEQYF
TRBV9	-	-	TRBJ1-1	TGTGCCAGCAGCCGACAGATGAACACTGAAGCTTTCTTT	CASSRQMNTEAFF
TRBV6-5	-	-	TRBJ1-5	TGTGCCAGCAGCACACAGGGTAGTGGCAATCAGCCCCAGCATTTT	CASSTQGSGNQPQHF
TRBV7-3	TRBD2	-	TRBJ2-1	TGTGCCAGCAGCTCAGAGGGACTAGCGGGTTACAATGAGCAGTTCTTC	CASSSEGLAGYNEQFF
TRBV6-5	-	-	TRBJ2-1	TGTGCCAGCAGTTACGACAGAAATTACAATGAGCAGTTCTTC	CASSYDRNYNEQFF